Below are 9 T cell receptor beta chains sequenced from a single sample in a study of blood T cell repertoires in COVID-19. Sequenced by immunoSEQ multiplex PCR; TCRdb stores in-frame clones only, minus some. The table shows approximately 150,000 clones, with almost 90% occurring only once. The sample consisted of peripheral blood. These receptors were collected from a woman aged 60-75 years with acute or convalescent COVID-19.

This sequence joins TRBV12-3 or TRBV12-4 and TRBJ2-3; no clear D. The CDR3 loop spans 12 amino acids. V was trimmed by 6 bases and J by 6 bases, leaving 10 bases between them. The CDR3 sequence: CASSPAKDTQYF. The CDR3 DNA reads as TGTGCCAGCAGCCCTGCGAAGGATACGCAGTATTTT.

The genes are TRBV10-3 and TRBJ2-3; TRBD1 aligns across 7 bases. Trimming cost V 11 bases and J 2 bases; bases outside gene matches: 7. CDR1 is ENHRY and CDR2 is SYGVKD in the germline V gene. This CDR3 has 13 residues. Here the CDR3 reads CASRDSNTDTQYF. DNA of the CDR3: TGTGCCTCAAGGGACAGCAACACAGATACGCAGTATTTT.

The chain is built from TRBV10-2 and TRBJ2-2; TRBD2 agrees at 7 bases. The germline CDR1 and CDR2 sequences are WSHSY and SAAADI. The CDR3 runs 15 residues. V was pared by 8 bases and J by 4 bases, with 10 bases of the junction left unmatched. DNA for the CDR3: TGCGCCAGCCGGGGCGGGGGAGTAAGCACCGGGGAGCTGTTTTTT. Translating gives CASRGGGVSTGELFF.

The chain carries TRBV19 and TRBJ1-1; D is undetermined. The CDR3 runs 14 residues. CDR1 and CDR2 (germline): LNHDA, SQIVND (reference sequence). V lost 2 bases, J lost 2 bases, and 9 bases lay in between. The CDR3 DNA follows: TGTGCCAGTAGTATAACCGCGGATAACACTGAAGCTTTCTTT. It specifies CASSITADNTEAFF.

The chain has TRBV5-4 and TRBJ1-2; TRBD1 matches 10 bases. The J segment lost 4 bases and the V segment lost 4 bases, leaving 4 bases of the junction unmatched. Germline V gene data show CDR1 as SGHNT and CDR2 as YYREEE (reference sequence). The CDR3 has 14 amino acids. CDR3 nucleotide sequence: TGTGCCAGCAGCCCTTGGACAGGGGGCTATGGCTACACCTTC. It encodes CASSPWTGGYGYTF.

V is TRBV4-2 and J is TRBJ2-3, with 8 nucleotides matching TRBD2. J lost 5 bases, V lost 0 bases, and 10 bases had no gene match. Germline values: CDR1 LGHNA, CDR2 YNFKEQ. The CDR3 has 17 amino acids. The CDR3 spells CASSQDLPGGAGDTQYF. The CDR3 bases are TGTGCCAGCAGCCAAGATCTGCCGGGGGGGGCCGGAGATACGCAGTATTTT.

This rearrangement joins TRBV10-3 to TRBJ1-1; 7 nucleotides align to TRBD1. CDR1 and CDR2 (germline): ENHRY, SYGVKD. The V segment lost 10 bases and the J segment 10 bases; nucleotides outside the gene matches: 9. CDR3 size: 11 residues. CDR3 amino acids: CATSGQVGAFF. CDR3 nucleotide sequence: TGTGCCACCTCCGGACAGGTCGGAGCTTTCTTT.

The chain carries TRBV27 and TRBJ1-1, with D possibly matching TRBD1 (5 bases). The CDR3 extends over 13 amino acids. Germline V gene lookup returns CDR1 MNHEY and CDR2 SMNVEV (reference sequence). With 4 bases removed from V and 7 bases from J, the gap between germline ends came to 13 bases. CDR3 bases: TGTGCCAGCAGTTCCCTTACCGACAGTGAAGCTTTCTTT. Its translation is CASSSLTDSEAFF.

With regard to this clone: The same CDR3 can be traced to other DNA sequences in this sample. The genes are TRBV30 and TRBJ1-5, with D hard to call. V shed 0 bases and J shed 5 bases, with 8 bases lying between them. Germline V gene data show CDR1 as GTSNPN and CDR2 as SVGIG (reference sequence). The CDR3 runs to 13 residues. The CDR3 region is CAWSVREDQPQHF. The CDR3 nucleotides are TGTGCCTGGAGTGTACGGGAGGATCAGCCCCAGCATTTT.